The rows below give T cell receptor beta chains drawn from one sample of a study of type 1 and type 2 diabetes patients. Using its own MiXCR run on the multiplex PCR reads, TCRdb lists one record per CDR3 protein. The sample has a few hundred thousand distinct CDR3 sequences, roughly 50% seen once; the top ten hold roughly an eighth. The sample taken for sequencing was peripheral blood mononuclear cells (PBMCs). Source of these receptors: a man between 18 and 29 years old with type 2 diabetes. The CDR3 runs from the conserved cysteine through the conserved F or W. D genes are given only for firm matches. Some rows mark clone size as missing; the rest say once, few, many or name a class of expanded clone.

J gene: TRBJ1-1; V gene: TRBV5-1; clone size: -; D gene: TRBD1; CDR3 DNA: TGCGCCAGCAGCTCCACGGGGGACAGGGAAGCTTTCTTT; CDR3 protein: CASSSTGDREAFF
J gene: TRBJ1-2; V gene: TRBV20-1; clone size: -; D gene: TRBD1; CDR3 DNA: TGCAGTGCTACGGGACAGCCGAACTATGGCTACACCTTC; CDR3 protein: CSATGQPNYGYTF
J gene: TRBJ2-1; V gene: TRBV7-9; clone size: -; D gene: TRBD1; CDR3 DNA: TGTGCCAGTCGACAGGGCCATGAGCAGTTCTTC; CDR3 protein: CASRQGHEQFF
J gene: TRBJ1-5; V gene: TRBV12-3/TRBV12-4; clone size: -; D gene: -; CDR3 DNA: TGTGCCAGCAGTTTCCGAGGGGATCTAGGTCAGCCCCAGCATTTT; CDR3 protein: CASSFRGDLGQPQHF
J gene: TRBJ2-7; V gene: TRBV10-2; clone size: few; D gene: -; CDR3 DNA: TGCGCCAGCAGTGAAGTGGTGGGACACTCATACGAGCAGTACTTC; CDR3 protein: CASSEVVGHSYEQYF
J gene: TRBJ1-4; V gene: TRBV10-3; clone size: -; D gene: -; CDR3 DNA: TGTGCCATCAGTGACAGCCGGAATGAAAAACTGTTTTTT; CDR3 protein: CAISDSRNEKLFF
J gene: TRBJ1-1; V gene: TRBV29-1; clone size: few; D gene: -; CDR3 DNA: TGCAGCGCCCGGGGAGTTCGGGCTTTCTTT; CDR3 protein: CSARGVRAFF
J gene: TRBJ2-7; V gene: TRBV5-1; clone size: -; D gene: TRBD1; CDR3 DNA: TGCGCCAGCAGTCCGGGACAGGGAATTTTCAAGTACTTC; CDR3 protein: CASSPGQGIFKYF
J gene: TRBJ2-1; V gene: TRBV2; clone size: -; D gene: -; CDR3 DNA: TGTGCCAGCATCAGAAGCTCCTACAATGAGCAGTTCTTC; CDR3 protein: CASIRSSYNEQFF
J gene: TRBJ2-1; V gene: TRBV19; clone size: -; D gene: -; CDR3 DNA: TGTGCCAGTAGTATAAATCACTACAACAATGAGCAGTTCTTC; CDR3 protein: CASSINHYNNEQFF
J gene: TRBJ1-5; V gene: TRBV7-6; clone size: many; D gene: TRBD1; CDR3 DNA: TGTGCCAGCAGCCTAGGACAGGGCAATCAGCCCCAGCATTTT; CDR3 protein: CASSLGQGNQPQHF
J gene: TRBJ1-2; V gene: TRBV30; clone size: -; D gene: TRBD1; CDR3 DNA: TGTGCCTGGAGCCTATTTCCCGGACAGGGCCGTTATGGCTACACCTTC; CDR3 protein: CAWSLFPGQGRYGYTF
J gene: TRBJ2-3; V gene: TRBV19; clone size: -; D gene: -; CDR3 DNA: TGTGCCAGTAGTATTGGACAAAACGAAGATACGCAGTATTTT; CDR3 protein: CASSIGQNEDTQYF
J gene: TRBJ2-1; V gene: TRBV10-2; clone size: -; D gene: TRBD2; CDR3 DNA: TGCGCCAGCAGTGGGACTAGCGGGGGGTTGTTGTTATTCTTC; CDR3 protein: CASSGTSGGLLLFF
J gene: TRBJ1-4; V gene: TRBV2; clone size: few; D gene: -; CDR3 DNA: TGTGCCAGCAAACTACTCGCAACTAATGAAAAACTGTTTTTT; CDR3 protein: CASKLLATNEKLFF
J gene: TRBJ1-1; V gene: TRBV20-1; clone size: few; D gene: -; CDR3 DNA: TGCAGTGCTAGAGTGGGACCGACGAACACTGAAGCTTTCTTT; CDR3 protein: CSARVGPTNTEAFF
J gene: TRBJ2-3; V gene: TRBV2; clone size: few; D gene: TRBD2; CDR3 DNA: TGTGCCAGCAGTGGGAGGGGGCTAGCGGGAGGGACCGCAGATACGCAGTATTTT; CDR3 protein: CASSGRGLAGGTADTQYF
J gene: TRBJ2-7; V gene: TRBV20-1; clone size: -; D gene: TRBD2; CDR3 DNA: TGCAGTGCTAGGGCTAGCGGGAGGAGTGGTCCCTACGAGCAGTACTTC; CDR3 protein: CSARASGRSGPYEQYF
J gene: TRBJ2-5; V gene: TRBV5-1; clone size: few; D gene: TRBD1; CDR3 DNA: TGCGCCAGCAGCTTGGTCGGGACAGGGAAGGAAGAGACCCAGTACTTC; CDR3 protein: CASSLVGTGKEETQYF
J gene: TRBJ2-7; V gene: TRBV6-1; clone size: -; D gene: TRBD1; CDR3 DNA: TGTGCCAGCCGCCCGTCAGGGGGTGCCTTCTCCTACGAGCAGTACTTC; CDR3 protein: CASRPSGGAFSYEQYF
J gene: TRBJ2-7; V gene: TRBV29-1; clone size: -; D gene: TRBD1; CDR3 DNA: TGCAGCGTTGAGGTGGCAGGGGGCTACGAGCAGTACTTC; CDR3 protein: CSVEVAGGYEQYF
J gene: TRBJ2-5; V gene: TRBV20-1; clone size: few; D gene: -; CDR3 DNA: TGCAGTCCTAAGGGGGGGGCTGGGGAGACCCAGTACTTC; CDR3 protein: CSPKGGAGETQYF
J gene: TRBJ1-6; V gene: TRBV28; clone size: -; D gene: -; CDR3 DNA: TGTGCCAGCAGTGGTGGGGGGCTAACAAATTCACCCCTCCACTTT; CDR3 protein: CASSGGGLTNSPLHF
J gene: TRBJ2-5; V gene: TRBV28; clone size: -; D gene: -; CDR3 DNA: TGTGCCAGTTTTAAAGAGACCCAGTACTTC; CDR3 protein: CASFKETQYF
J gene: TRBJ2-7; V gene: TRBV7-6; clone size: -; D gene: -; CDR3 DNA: TGTGCCAGCAGCCCCTCCCCCCTTTACGAGCAGTACTTC; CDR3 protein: CASSPSPLYEQYF
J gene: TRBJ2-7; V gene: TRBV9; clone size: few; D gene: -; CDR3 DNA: TGTGCCAGCAGCGTAGCGGGAGAAGGCTACGAGCAGTACTTC; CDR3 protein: CASSVAGEGYEQYF
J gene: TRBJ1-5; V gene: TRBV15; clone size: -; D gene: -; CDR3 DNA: TGTGCCACCAGCAGGTCGACAGCGACAAATCAGCCCCAGCATTTT; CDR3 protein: CATSRSTATNQPQHF
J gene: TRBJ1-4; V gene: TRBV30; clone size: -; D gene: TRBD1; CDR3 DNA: TGTGCCTGGGGGGACAGACAATATAACAAACTGTTTTTT; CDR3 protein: CAWGDRQYNKLFF
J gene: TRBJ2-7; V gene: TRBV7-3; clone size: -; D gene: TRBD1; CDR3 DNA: TGTGCCAGCAGCTTGCGGGACAGGGCCTTCTACGAGCAGTACTTC; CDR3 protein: CASSLRDRAFYEQYF
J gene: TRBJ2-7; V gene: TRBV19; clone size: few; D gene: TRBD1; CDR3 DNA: TGTGCCAGTATGGACAGGCTCACCTACGAGCAGTACTTC; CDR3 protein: CASMDRLTYEQYF
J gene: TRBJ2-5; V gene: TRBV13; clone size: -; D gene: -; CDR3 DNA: TGTGCCAGCAGCGTAGGCGGATTCTTTGGGGAGACCCAGTACTTC; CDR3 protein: CASSVGGFFGETQYF